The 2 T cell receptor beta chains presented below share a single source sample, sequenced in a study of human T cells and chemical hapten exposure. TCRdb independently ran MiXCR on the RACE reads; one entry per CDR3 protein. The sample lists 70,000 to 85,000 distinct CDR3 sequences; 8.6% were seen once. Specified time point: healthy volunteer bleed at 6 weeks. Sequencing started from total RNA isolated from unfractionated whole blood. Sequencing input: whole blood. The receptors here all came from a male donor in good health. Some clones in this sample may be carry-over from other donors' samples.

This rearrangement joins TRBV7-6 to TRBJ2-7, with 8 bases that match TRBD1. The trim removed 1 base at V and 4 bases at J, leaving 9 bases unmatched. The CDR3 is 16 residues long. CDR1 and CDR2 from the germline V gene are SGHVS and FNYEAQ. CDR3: CASSLVPSDRGYEQYF. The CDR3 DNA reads TGTGCCAGCAGCTTAGTTCCTTCCGACAGGGGTTACGAGCAGTACTTC.

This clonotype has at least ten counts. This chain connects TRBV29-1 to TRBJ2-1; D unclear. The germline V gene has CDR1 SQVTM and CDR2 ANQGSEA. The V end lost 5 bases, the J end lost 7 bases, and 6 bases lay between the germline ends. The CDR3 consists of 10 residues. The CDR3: CSVFENEQFF. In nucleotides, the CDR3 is TGCAGCGTTTTTGAAAATGAGCAGTTCTTC.